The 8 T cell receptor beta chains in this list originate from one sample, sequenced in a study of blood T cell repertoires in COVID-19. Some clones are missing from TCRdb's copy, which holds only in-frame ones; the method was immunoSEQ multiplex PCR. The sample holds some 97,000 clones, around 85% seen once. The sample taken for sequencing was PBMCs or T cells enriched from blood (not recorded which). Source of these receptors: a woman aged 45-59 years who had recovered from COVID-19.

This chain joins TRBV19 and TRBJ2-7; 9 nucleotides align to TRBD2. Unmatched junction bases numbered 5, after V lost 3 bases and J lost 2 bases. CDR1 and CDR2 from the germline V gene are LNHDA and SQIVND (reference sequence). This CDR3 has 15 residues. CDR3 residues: CASSMSGGTTYEQYF. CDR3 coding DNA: TGTGCCAGTAGTATGAGCGGGGGGACGACCTACGAGCAGTACTTC.

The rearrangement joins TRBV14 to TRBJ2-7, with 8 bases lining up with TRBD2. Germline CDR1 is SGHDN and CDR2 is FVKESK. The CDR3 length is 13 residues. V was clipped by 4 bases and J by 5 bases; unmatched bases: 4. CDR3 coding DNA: TGTGCCAGCAGCCCTGGACTAGCTCACGAGCAGTACTTC. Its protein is CASSPGLAHEQYF. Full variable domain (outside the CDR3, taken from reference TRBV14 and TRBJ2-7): EAGVTQFPSHSVIEKGQTVTLRCDPISGHDNLYWYRRVMGKEIKFLLHFVKESKQDESGMPNNRFLAERTGGTYSTLKVQPAELEDSGVYFCASSPGLAHEQYFGPGTRLTVT.

The CDR3 DNA sequence: TGTGCCAGCAGCTTCTCGGGGGTAGGGGAGCTGTTTTTT. It encodes CASSFSGVGELFF. The chain joins TRBV7-3 to TRBJ2-2, with a possible D match to TRBD2 (6 bases). The CDR3 loop spans 13 amino acids. CDR1 and CDR2 from the germline V gene are SGHTA and FQGTGA. The V end lost 3 bases, the J end lost 8 bases, and 10 bases lay between the germline ends. Full variable domain (remainder filled in from reference TRBV7-3 and TRBJ2-2): GAGVSQTPSNKVTEKGKYVELRCDPISGHTALYWYRQSLGQGPEFLIYFQGTGAADDSGLPNDRFFAVRPEGSVSTLKIQRTERGDSAVYLCASSFSGVGELFFGEGSRLTVL.

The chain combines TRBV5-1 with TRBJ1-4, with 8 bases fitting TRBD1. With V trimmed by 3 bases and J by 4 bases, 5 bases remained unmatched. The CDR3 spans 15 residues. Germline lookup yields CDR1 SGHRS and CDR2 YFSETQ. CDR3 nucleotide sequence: TGCGCCAGCAGCTGGGACAGGTCCCATAATGAAAAACTGTTTTTT. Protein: CASSWDRSHNEKLFF.

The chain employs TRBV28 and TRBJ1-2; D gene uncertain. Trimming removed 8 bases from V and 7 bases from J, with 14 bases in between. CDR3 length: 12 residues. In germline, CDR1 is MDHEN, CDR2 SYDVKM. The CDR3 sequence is CASAGRGGGYTF. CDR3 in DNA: TGTGCCAGCGCTGGACGGGGAGGTGGCTACACCTTC.

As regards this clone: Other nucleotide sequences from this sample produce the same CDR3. This chain's CDR3 is CASSVGGSTDTQYF. CDR3 DNA sequence: TGTGCCAGCAGCGTAGGGGGCAGTACAGATACGCAGTATTTT. This sequence joins TRBV9 and TRBJ2-3; perhaps TRBD1 as D (5 bases). V lost 0 bases to trimming and J lost 3 bases, with 8 bases between them. The CDR3 covers 14 residues. The V gene's germline CDR1 is SGDLS and CDR2 YYNGEE. Full variable domain (remainder filled in from reference TRBV9 and TRBJ2-3): DSGVTQTPKHLITATGQRVTLRCSPRSGDLSVYWYQQSLDQGLQFLIQYYNGEERAKGNILERFSAQQFPDLHSELNLSSLELGDSALYFCASSVGGSTDTQYFGPGTRLTVL.

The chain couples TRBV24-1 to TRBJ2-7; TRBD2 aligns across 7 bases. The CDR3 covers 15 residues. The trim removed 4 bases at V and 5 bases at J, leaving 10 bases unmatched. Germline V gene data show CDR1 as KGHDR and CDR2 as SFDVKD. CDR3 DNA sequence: TGTGCCACCAGTGAATCCGGACCTGGGAGGGACGAGCAGTACTTC. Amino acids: CATSESGPGRDEQYF.

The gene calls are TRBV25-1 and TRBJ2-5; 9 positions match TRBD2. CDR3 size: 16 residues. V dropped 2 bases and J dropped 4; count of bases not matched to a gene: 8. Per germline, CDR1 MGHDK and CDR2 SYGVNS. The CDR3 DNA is TGTGCCAGCAGTGAAAGGGGTAGCGGGAGCAGAGAGACCCAGTACTTC. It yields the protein CASSERGSGSRETQYF.